This T cell receptor (beta chain) was observed in a study of T-cell memory formation after mild COVID-19. Study conclusions and caveats: The pre-infection memory compartment contained some responding clones, suggesting cross-reactive memory joined. Clones that contracted clustered mainly in CM and EM if CD4+ and in EMRA if CD8+.

This clonotype was recorded a few times. Its antigen is as yet unknown. A 5'RACE reaction primed in the constant segment made cDNA libraries of TCR alpha and TCR beta, and these carried sample barcodes and UMIs. MiXCR, applied by TCRdb to the 5' RACE reads, yields one record per CDR3 protein. The table lists about 170,000 distinct CDR3 sequences, 13% of them singletons, with roughly 3.3% in the top ten. The sample was PBMCs or a T cell subset sorted from them (not recorded which). The sequence was obtained from a man younger than 35 who had mild COVID-19 (a few samples of this study predate the infection). Cell type and time point are not known.

The CDR3 DNA reads TGCGCCAGCAGCCCACAACAGGGGTTGCCCTACAATGAGCAGTTCTTC. Translated: CASSPQQGLPYNEQFF. The V gene is TRBV5-1, the J gene TRBJ2-1, with TRBD1 matching over 7 bases. CDR3 size: 16 residues. Germline trimming cut 4 bases from V and 2 bases from J; bases unmatched to any gene: 9. CDR1 is SGHRS, CDR2 YFSETQ, per germline.